One sample yielded the 12 T cell receptor beta chains listed below, sequenced in a study of blood T cell repertoires in COVID-19. Sequencing was performed with immunoSEQ multiplex PCR; in TCRdb, only in-frame clones are kept and a portion is missing. The sample has over 140,000 clones, over 60% seen once. Sequenced material: peripheral blood. The source is a woman older than 75 with active or convalescent COVID-19.

V usage is TRBV3-1 (or the pseudogene TRBV3-2) and J usage is TRBJ2-7; 7 bases are a match to TRBD1. CDR1 LGHDT and CDR2 YNNKEL come from the germline V gene (reference sequence). The CDR3 is 13 residues long. Unmatched junction bases numbered 2, after V lost 4 bases and J lost 2 bases. This chain's CDR3 is CASSPGQTYEQYF. CDR3 in DNA: TGTGCCAGCAGCCCGGGACAGACCTACGAGCAGTACTTC.

The chain links TRBV12-3 or TRBV12-4 to TRBJ1-1, with TRBD1 matching 7 bases. This CDR3 is built from 12 residues. Trimming took 5 bases from V and 13 from J; bases not matched to a gene: 10. The CDR3 coding sequence is TGTGCCAGCAGTCTCCCGACAGGGAACGGTTTCTTT. It specifies CASSLPTGNGFF.

V is TRBV3-1 (or the pseudogene TRBV3-2) and J is TRBJ1-3; TRBD1 matches at 9 bases. The CDR3 covers 16 residues. Germline V gene lookup returns CDR1 LGHDT and CDR2 YNNKEL (reference sequence). V shed 6 bases, J shed 3 bases, and the junction held 9 bases outside the gene matches. CDR3 sequence (DNA): TGTGCCAGCAGTCCTACAACAGGGGGCCGTGGAAACACCATATATTTT. Protein product: CASSPTTGGRGNTIYF.

V usage is TRBV2 and J usage is TRBJ1-6, with unresolved D. This CDR3 spans 16 amino acids. The V end lost 4 bases, the J end lost 0 bases, and 10 bases lay between the germline ends. In germline, CDR1 is SNHLY, CDR2 FYNNEI. The CDR3, as DNA: TGTGCCAGCAGTGTTACAGAGAGCTCCTATAATTCACCCCTCCACTTT. Amino acid sequence: CASSVTESSYNSPLHF.

V gene TRBV5-6 combines with J gene TRBJ2-1, with 8 bases aligning to TRBD2. The CDR3 runs 16 residues. Germline CDR1 reads SGHDT; CDR2 reads YYEEEE. The junction had 13 bases not matched to a gene; V was cut back by 6 bases and J by 5 bases. Written as DNA, the CDR3 is TGTGCCAGCACTGCCCCGTCAGCGGGGGTCAACAATGAGCAGTTCTTC. Amino acids: CASTAPSAGVNNEQFF.

The chain is built from TRBV28 and TRBJ1-2, with TRBD1 matching 8 bases. V trimming: 5 bases; J trimming: 2 bases; junction bases outside the gene matches: 13. CDR3 length: 17 residues. The V gene's germline CDR1 is MDHEN and CDR2 SYDVKM. The CDR3 DNA reads as TGTGCCAGCAGTCCCAACCTCGGGACAGGTGAGAACTATGGCTACACCTTC. Its protein is CASSPNLGTGENYGYTF.

This sequence joins TRBV7-6 and TRBJ2-7; a possible D gene is TRBD1 (6 bases). The V end was cut by 1 base, the J end by 7 bases, with 11 bases between. Germline CDR1 is SGHVS and CDR2 is FNYEAQ. This CDR3 is built from 13 residues. The CDR3 is CASSLGQVGEQYF. CDR3 nucleotides: TGTGCCAGCAGCTTAGGACAGGTGGGGGAGCAGTACTTC.

V usage is TRBV6-6 and J usage is TRBJ2-7, with D possibly being TRBD1 (5 bases). This CDR3 has 15 amino acids. Trimming shortened V by 0 bases and J by 1 base, and 10 bases separated the two germline ends. Germline values: CDR1 MNHNY, CDR2 SVGAGI (reference sequence). CDR3 region: CASSYSGPKSYEQYF. CDR3 in DNA: TGTGCCAGCAGTTACTCGGGGCCGAAATCCTACGAGCAGTACTTC.

This sequence joins TRBV7-8 and TRBJ1-4; 9 nucleotides line up with TRBD1. Germline trimming cut 5 bases from V and 5 bases from J; bases unmatched to any gene: 6. Germline CDR1 and CDR2: SGHVS and FQNEAQ. The CDR3 consists of 15 residues. The chain's CDR3 is CASSPHRGQNEKLFF. Here the CDR3 DNA reads TGTGCCAGCAGCCCCCACAGGGGGCAGAATGAAAAACTGTTTTTT. Filled out from reference TRBV7-8 and TRBJ1-4, the complete variable domain reads GAGVSQSPRYKVAKRGQDVALRCDPISGHVSLFWYQQALGQGPEFLTYFQNEAQLDKSGLPSDRFFAERPEGSVSTLKIQRTQQEDSAVYLCASSPHRGQNEKLFFGSGTQLSVL.

The gene calls are TRBV11-2 and TRBJ2-2; TRBD2 aligns across 15 bases. Germline values: CDR1 SGHAT, CDR2 FQNNGV. The length of the CDR3 is 18 residues. J gave up 7 bases and V 5 bases, and 11 bases lay outside the gene matches. CDR3 coding DNA: TGTGCCAGCAGCGCCCCGGGACTAGCGGGGGGTCGTGGCGGGGAGCTGTTTTTT. Its protein product is CASSAPGLAGGRGGELFF.

There are many counts of this clone. The chain uses TRBV7-9 and TRBJ1-2; possibly TRBD1 for D (5 bases). The CDR3 covers 15 residues. V lost 4 bases, J lost 4 bases, and 16 bases lay in between. The germline gives CDR1 SEHNR, CDR2 FQNEAQ (reference sequence). The CDR3 DNA reads TGTGCCAGCAGCTCGCGGGACTGGGGGGTCTATGGCTACACCTTC. Its protein is CASSSRDWGVYGYTF.

This clone was recorded only once. The chain's CDR3 is CASSSEGTAYGYTF. The CDR3 coding sequence is TGCGCCAGCAGCTCGGAGGGGACGGCCTATGGCTACACCTTC. The chain employs TRBV5-1 and TRBJ1-2; a possible D gene is TRBD1 (5 bases). This CDR3 spans 14 amino acids. Germline V gene lookup returns CDR1 SGHRS and CDR2 YFSETQ. Trimming pared 3 bases from V and 4 bases from J, leaving 13 bases between. Full variable domain (rest looked up from reference TRBV5-1 and TRBJ1-2): KAGVTQTPRYLIKTRGQQVTLSCSPISGHRSVSWYQQTPGQGLQFLFEYFSETQRNKGNFPGRFSGRQFSNSRSEMNVSTLELGDSALYLCASSSEGTAYGYTFGSGTRLTVV.